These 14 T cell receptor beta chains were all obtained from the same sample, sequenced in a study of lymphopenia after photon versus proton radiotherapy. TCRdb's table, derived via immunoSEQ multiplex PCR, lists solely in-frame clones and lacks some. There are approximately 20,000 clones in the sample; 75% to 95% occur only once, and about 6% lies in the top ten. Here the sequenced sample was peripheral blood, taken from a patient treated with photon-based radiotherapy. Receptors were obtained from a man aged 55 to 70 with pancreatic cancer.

The CDR3: CASSTQGVSTGELFF. The CDR3 DNA sequence: TGTGCCAGTAGTACACAGGGGGTCTCCACCGGGGAGCTGTTTTTT. The V gene is TRBV19, the J gene TRBJ2-2; 8 bases align to TRBD1. The length of the CDR3 is 15 residues. Germline V gene sequence: CDR1 LNHDA, CDR2 SQIVND (reference sequence). The V gene end was trimmed by 4 bases and the J gene end by 4 bases; junction bases not matched to a gene: 5.

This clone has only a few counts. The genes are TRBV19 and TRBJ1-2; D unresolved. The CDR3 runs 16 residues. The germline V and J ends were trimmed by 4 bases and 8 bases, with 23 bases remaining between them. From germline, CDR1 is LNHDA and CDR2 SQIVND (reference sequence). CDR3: CASSKASAVGNEGYTF. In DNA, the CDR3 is TGTGCCAGTAGTAAGGCGTCGGCAGTCGGTAATGAAGGCTACACCTTC.

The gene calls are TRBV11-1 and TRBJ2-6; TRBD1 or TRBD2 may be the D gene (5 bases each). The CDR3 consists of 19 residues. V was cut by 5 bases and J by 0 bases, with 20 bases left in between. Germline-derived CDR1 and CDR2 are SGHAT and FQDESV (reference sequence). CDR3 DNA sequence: TGTGCCAGCAGCCGTTATACGTGGGACGTAACCTCTGGGGCCAACGTCCTGACTTTC. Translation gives CASSRYTWDVTSGANVLTF. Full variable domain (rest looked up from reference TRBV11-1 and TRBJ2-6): EAEVAQSPRYKITEKSQAVAFWCDPISGHATLYWYRQILGQGPELLVQFQDESVVDDSQLPKDRFSAERLKGVDSTLKIQPAELGDSAMYLCASSRYTWDVTSGANVLTFGAGSRLTVL.

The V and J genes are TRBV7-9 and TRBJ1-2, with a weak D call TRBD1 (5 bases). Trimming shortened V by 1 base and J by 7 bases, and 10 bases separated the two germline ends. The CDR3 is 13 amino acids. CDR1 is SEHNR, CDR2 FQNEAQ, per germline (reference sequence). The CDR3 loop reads CASSLVQGGGYTF. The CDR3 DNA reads TGTGCCAGCAGCTTAGTTCAGGGAGGTGGCTACACCTTC.

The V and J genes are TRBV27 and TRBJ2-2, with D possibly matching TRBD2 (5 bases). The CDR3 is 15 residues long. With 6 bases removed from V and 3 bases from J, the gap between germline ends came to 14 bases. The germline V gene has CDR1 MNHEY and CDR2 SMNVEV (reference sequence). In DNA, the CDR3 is TGTGCCAGCAGGCCAAGGACTCTTTACACCGGGGAGCTGTTTTTT. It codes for CASRPRTLYTGELFF.

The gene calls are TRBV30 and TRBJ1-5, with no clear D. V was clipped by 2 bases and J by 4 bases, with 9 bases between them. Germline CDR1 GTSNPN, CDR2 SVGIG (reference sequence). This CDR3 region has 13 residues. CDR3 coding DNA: TGTGCCTGGAGTCTCGGGCGTAATCAGCCCCAGCATTTT. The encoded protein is CAWSLGRNQPQHF.

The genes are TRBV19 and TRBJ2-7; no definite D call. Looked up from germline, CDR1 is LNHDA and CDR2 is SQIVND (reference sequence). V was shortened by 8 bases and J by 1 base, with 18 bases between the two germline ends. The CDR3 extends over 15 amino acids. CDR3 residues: CASSLGTQVSYEQYF. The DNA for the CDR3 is TGTGCCAGTTCTTTGGGTACGCAGGTGTCCTACGAGCAGTACTTC.

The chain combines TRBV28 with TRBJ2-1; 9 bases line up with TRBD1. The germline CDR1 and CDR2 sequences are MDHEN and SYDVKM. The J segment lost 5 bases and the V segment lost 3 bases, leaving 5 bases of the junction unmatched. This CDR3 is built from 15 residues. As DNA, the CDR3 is TGTGCCAGCAGTTTCGGCGGGACAGGGCACAATGAGCAGTTCTTC. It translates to CASSFGGTGHNEQFF.

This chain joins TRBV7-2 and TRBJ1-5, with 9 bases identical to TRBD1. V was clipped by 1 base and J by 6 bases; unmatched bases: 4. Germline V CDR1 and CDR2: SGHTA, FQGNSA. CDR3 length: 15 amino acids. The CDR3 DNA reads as TGTGCCAGCAGCTTAGAGGGACAGGGTATTCAGCCCCAGCATTTT. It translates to CASSLEGQGIQPQHF. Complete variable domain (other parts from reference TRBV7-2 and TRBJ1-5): GAGVSQSPSNKVTEKGKDVELRCDPISGHTALYWYRQSLGQGLEFLIYFQGNSAPDKSGLPSDRFSAERTGGSVSTLTIQRTQQEDSAVYLCASSLEGQGIQPQHFGDGTRLSIL.

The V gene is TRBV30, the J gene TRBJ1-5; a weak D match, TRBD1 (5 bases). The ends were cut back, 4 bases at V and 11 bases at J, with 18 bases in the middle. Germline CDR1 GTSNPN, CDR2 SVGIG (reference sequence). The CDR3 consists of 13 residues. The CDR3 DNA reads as TGTGCCTGGACCGACAGTGTTTCTTCGTCCCAGCATTTT. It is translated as CAWTDSVSSSQHF.

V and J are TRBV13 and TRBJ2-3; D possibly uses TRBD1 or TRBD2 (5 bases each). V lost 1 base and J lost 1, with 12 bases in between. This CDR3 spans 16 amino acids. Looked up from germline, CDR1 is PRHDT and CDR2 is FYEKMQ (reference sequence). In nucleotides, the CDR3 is TGTGCCAGCAGCTTAGATACTGGGGGACGCACAGATACGCAGTATTTT. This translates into CASSLDTGGRTDTQYF.

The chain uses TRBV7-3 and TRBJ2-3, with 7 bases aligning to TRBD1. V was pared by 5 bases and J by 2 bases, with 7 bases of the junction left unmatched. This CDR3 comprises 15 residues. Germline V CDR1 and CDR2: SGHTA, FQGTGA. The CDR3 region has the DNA TGTGCCAGCAGCGAAAGACAGGGCAACACAGATACGCAGTATTTT. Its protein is CASSERQGNTDTQYF.

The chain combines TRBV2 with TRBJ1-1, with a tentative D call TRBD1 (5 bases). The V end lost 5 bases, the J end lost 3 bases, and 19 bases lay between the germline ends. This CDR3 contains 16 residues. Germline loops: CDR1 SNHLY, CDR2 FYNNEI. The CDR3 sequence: CASSSRGTVGHTEAFF. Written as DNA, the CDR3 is TGTGCCAGCAGTTCGAGGGGAACGGTTGGTCACACTGAAGCTTTCTTT. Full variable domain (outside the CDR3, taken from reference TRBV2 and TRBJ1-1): EPEVTQTPSHQVTQMGQEVILRCVPISNHLYFYWYRQILGQKVEFLVSFYNNEISEKSEIFDDQFSVERPDGSNFTLKIRSTKLEDSAMYFCASSSRGTVGHTEAFFGQGTRLTVV.

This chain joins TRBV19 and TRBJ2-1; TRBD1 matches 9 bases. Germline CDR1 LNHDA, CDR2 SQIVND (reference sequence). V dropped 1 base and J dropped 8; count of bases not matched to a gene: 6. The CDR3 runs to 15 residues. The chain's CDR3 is CASSIVGQGWDEQFF. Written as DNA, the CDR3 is TGTGCCAGTAGTATAGTCGGACAGGGGTGGGATGAGCAGTTCTTC.